Listed here is a single TCR beta chain. Under the authors' procedure: How many nucleated cells were present was estimated from reference gene primer amplification. Repertoires were generated with immunoSEQ multiplex PCR, while TCRdb's copy carries only in-frame clones and drops some. V, J and clone size are taken as reported in that table, and D and trimming were inferred from the DNA itself. The sample comprises about 250,000 clones, approximately 79% of which are singletons, and around 4.1% rests with the top ten. The entry originates in a study of blood T cell repertoires in COVID-19. The wider study: Acute and convalescent COVID-19 specimens originated in the United States, Italy and Spain. PBMCs, B-cell-depleted T cells, or T cells provided the cDNA or gDNA that made up the material.

The sample consisted of peripheral blood. The TCR was taken from a middle-aged woman with active or convalescent COVID-19.

The CDR3 DNA sequence: TGCGCCAGCAGTGACGGGACTAACCCCGATGAGCAGTTCTTC. It is translated as CASSDGTNPDEQFF. J is TRBJ2-1 and V is TRBV10-1; 7 positions agree with TRBD2. V shed 3 bases and J 8 bases; nucleotides not matched to a gene: 7. The CDR3 covers 14 residues. Germline CDR1 reads WNHNN; CDR2 reads SYGVQD (reference sequence).